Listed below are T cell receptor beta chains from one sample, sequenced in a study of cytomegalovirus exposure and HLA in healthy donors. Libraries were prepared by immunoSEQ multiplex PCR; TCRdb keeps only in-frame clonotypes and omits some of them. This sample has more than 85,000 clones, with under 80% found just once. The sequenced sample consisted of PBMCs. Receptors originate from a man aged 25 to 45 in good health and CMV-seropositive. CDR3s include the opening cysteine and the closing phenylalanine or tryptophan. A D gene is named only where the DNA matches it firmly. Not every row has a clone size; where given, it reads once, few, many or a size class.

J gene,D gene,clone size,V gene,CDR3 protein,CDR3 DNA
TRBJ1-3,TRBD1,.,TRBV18,CASSPGTGSGNTIYF,TGTGCCAGCTCACCAGGGACAGGGAGTGGAAACACCATATATTTT
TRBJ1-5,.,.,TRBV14,CASSQFPNQPQHF,TGTGCCAGCAGCCAATTCCCTAATCAGCCCCAGCATTTT
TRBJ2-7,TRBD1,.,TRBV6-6,CASRLLTGTGLYEQYF,TGTGCCAGCAGACTCCTTACCGGGACAGGACTTTACGAGCAGTACTTC
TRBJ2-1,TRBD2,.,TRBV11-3,CASSGVAGGRSYNEQFF,TGTGCCAGCAGCGGGGTAGCGGGGGGAAGATCCTACAATGAGCAGTTCTTC
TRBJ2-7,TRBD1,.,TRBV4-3,CASSQGGQGRYEQYF,TGCGCCAGCAGCCAAGGGGGACAGGGTCGGTACGAGCAGTACTTC
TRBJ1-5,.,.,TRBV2,CASSRDSLSGPQHF,TGTGCCAGCAGTCGAGACAGCCTTAGCGGGCCCCAGCATTTT
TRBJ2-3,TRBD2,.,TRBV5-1,CASTTSGATDTQYF,TGCGCCAGCACCACTAGCGGGGCCACAGATACGCAGTATTTT
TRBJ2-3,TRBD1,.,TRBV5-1,CASSLGQGAGDTQYF,TGCGCCAGCAGCTTGGGACAGGGGGCTGGAGATACGCAGTATTTT
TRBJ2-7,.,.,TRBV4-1,CASSQDASPLSYEQYF,TGCGCCAGCAGCCAAGATGCGTCCCCCCTCTCCTACGAGCAGTACTTC
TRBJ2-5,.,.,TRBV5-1,CASSFSLQETQYF,TGCGCCAGCAGCTTTTCCCTACAAGAGACCCAGTACTTC
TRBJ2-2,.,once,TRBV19,CASSIPGGRQGGTGELFF,TGTGCCAGTAGTATACCCGGCGGGCGACAGGGAGGCACCGGGGAGCTGTTTTTT
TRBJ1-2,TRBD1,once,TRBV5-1,CASSLNPGTGAYGYTF,TGCGCCAGCAGCTTGAACCCCGGGACAGGGGCTTATGGCTACACCTTC
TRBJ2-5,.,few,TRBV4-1,CASSQVPGHFQETQYF,TGCGCCAGCAGCCAAGTGCCGGGACACTTCCAAGAGACCCAGTACTTC
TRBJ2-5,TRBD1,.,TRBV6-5,CASSAGTGQETQYF,TGTGCCAGCAGCGCCGGGACAGGGCAAGAGACCCAGTACTTC
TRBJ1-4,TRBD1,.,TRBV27,CASSLVGTGSNEKLFF,TGTGCCAGCAGTTTAGTCGGGACAGGGAGTAATGAAAAACTGTTTTTT
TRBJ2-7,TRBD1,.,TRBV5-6,CASSSETGTYEQYF,TGTGCCAGCAGCTCAGAGACAGGGACCTACGAGCAGTACTTC
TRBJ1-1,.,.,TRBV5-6,CASSFRGKFTEAFF,TGTGCCAGCAGCTTCAGGGGAAAGTTCACTGAAGCTTTCTTT
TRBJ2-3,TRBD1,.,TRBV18,CASSPLPGQGTDTQYF,TGTGCCAGCTCACCACTCCCGGGACAGGGCACAGATACGCAGTATTTT
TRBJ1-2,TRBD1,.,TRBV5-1,CASSDRQGEWVVDYGYTF,TGCGCCAGCAGCGACCGACAGGGAGAATGGGTGGTAGACTATGGCTACACCTTC